This is a list of T cell receptor beta chains from one sample in a study of CD8 T cells in Susac syndrome. TCRdb analysed the immunoSEQ multiplex PCR reads with MiXCR anew, one entry per CDR3 protein. This repertoire shows about 130,000 distinct CDR3 sequences, around 95% found once; its top ten account for roughly 0.2%. The sample comprised CD8+ T cells from PBMCs. These receptors all come from a human donor with Susac syndrome. Both conserved end residues are part of each CDR3. The order of the fields is clone size, D gene, J gene, V gene, CDR3 DNA, CDR3 protein. D genes are given only for firm matches. Not every row has a clone size; where given, it reads once, few, many or a size class.

NA	TRBD2	TRBJ2-1	TRBV19	TGTGCCAGTAGTCTACTAGCGGGAGGGCCACGCTTCTACAATGAGCAGTTCTTC	CASSLLAGGPRFYNEQFF
once	NA	TRBJ2-7	TRBV6-1	TGTGCCAGCAGCCTCGTCGCGGGGTCCTCCTACGAGCAGTACTTC	CASSLVAGSSYEQYF
NA	NA	TRBJ2-7	TRBV6-2/TRBV6-3	TGTGCCAGCAGTTACTCGCTTTTGGAGGGGAATGGCTACGAGCAGTACTTC	CASSYSLLEGNGYEQYF
NA	NA	TRBJ1-2	TRBV19	TGTGCCAGTGGGGAGAACTATGGCTACACCTTC	CASGENYGYTF
NA	NA	TRBJ2-1	TRBV27	TGTGCCAGCAAAGGGTGGGAGTACAATGAGCAGTTCTTC	CASKGWEYNEQFF
NA	NA	TRBJ1-2	TRBV10-3	TGTGCCATCACCGAACAGGAGACGTCCCCCCGCTATGGCTACACCTTC	CAITEQETSPRYGYTF
NA	NA	TRBJ2-1	TRBV6-6	TGTGCCAGCAGTTACCCAAGACAGCAGTTCTTC	CASSYPRQQFF
NA	NA	TRBJ2-1	TRBV5-4	TGTGCCAGCAGCTTGGATCCTGGGAATGAGCAGTTCTTC	CASSLDPGNEQFF
NA	NA	TRBJ2-1	TRBV7-2	TGTGCCAGCAGCCCCCAGGGGCGTGAGCAGTTCTTC	CASSPQGREQFF
NA	NA	TRBJ1-1	TRBV11-3	TGTGCCAGCAGTCGTGAGGGGGAAGCTTTCTTT	CASSREGEAFF
NA	NA	TRBJ2-2	TRBV28	TGTGCCAGCACCCCGAACACCGGGGAGCTGTTTTTT	CASTPNTGELFF
NA	NA	TRBJ1-1	TRBV12-3/TRBV12-4	TGTGCCAGCAGCCCAGCCACTGAAGCTTTCTTT	CASSPATEAFF
NA	TRBD1	TRBJ2-5	TRBV5-6	TGTGCCAGCAGCTTCGGACAGGGGGCCGAGACCCAGTACTTC	CASSFGQGAETQYF
NA	TRBD2	TRBJ2-7	TRBV20-1	TGCAGTGCTAGGGAGGGACTAGCGGGAGGCGAGCAGTACTTC	CSAREGLAGGEQYF
NA	NA	TRBJ2-1	TRBV19	TGTGCCAGTAGTATAGAGGGAAATGAGCAGTTCTTC	CASSIEGNEQFF
NA	NA	TRBJ2-3	TRBV28	TGTGCCAGCAGTTTAGATCGGGGAGATGCTCTCGCAGATACGCAGTATTTT	CASSLDRGDALADTQYF
NA	NA	TRBJ2-7	TRBV30	TGTGCCTGGGCCAAGTGGCCGGGGGCCGAGCAGTACTTC	CAWAKWPGAEQYF
NA	NA	TRBJ2-6	TRBV29-1	TGCAGCGTTACAGGAAGTGGGGCCAACGTCCTGACTTTC	CSVTGSGANVLTF
NA	NA	TRBJ2-2	TRBV12-3/TRBV12-4	TGTGCCAGCAGTCGACCGGGACACCTCGGGGAGCTGTTTTTT	CASSRPGHLGELFF
NA	NA	TRBJ2-6	TRBV29-1	TGCAGCGTTGCCTTCGGGGCCAACGTCCTGACTTTC	CSVAFGANVLTF
NA	NA	TRBJ2-2	TRBV2	TGTGCCAGCAGTGAAGCGCTTCAGTACAGTAACACCGGGGAGCTGTTTTTT	CASSEALQYSNTGELFF
NA	NA	TRBJ2-1	TRBV7-9	TGTGCCAGCGAAGAGGCGGAGAATTCCTACAATGAGCAGTTCTTC	CASEEAENSYNEQFF
once	TRBD2	TRBJ2-1	TRBV11-2	TGTGCCAGCAGCTTAGAACTAGCGGGAGGGCCCAGCGAGCAGTTCTTC	CASSLELAGGPSEQFF
NA	TRBD1	TRBJ1-1	TRBV29-1	TGCAGCGTTCCGGGACAGGGCATCCCTGAAGCTTTCTTT	CSVPGQGIPEAFF
NA	NA	TRBJ2-1	TRBV4-1	TGCGCCAGCAGCTCCGGGCCGAACTCCTACAATGAGCAGTTCTTC	CASSSGPNSYNEQFF
once	NA	TRBJ1-2	TRBV20-1	TGCAGTGCTAAGCAGGGTTCTCTGGGGTTAGCTAACTATGGCTACACCTTC	CSAKQGSLGLANYGYTF
NA	NA	TRBJ1-1	TRBV29-1	TGCAGCGTTGGGGGGGCCACTGAAGCTTTCTTT	CSVGGATEAFF
NA	TRBD1	TRBJ2-1	TRBV24-1	TGTGCCACCAGTGAAATGGGGACAGGGGGTAACAATGAGCAGTTCTTC	CATSEMGTGGNNEQFF
NA	NA	TRBJ2-7	TRBV9	TGTGCCAGCAGCGGCGCAGGGAATCCCTACGAGCAGTACTTC	CASSGAGNPYEQYF
NA	NA	TRBJ1-1	TRBV29-1	TGCAGCGTTAAACAGGAGAACACTGAAGCTTTCTTT	CSVKQENTEAFF
NA	NA	TRBJ1-2	TRBV9	TGTGCCAGCAGCCGGGACATCTCTGATGGCTACACCTTC	CASSRDISDGYTF
NA	NA	TRBJ2-1	TRBV27	TGTGCCAGCAGTGGGCCCCTGAGGAATGAGCAGTTCTTC	CASSGPLRNEQFF
NA	TRBD1	TRBJ1-2	TRBV12-3/TRBV12-4	TGTGCCAGCAGTAACCAGGGGGCGGGGGATGGCTACACCTTC	CASSNQGAGDGYTF
NA	NA	TRBJ1-1	TRBV5-1	TGCGCCAGCAGCTTGTCGTATGGGGGGAACACTGAAGCTTTCTTT	CASSLSYGGNTEAFF
NA	TRBD2	TRBJ2-1	TRBV27	TGTGCCAGCAGTTTGGTTAGCGGGGGTCCCAATGAGCAGTTCTTC	CASSLVSGGPNEQFF
NA	NA	TRBJ2-3	TRBV18	TGTGCCAGCTCACCACGGGACACCCACCCAGATACGCAGTATTTT	CASSPRDTHPDTQYF
NA	NA	TRBJ2-7	TRBV29-1	TGCAGCGTTGACGCGGGACTCAACGAGCAGTACTTC	CSVDAGLNEQYF
NA	NA	TRBJ2-3	TRBV29-1	TGCAGCGTTGAAGATCGTGGGGGGGCAAATTGGACAGATACGCAGTATTTT	CSVEDRGGANWTDTQYF
NA	TRBD2	TRBJ2-7	TRBV12-3/TRBV12-4	TGTGCCAGCAGTTCCTGGACTAGCGGGAGTCAATACGAGCAGTACTTC	CASSSWTSGSQYEQYF
NA	NA	TRBJ1-4	TRBV7-6	TGTGCCAGCAGCCCGACCGTTTCTTTAACTAATGAAAAACTGTTTTTT	CASSPTVSLTNEKLFF
NA	TRBD1	TRBJ1-1	TRBV5-4	TGTGCCAGCAGGCGGACAGGGGAGATGAACACTGAAGCTTTCTTT	CASRRTGEMNTEAFF
NA	TRBD2	TRBJ2-1	TRBV20-1	TGCAGTGCTAGCCGGCTAGCGGGAGGGCCGGAAAGCTACAATGAGCAGTTCTTC	CSASRLAGGPESYNEQFF
NA	NA	TRBJ2-7	TRBV14	TGTGCCAGCAGCCCACCGACCCTTACCTACGAGCAGTACTTC	CASSPPTLTYEQYF
NA	NA	TRBJ2-1	TRBV20-1	TGCAGTGCTTCCCCGGAGATCCACTACAATGAGCAGTTCTTC	CSASPEIHYNEQFF
NA	TRBD1	TRBJ1-2	TRBV30	TGTGCCTGGAGGTCGCACAGGGGGTTCTATGGCTACACCTTC	CAWRSHRGFYGYTF
NA	NA	TRBJ2-6	TRBV4-1	TGCGCCAGCAGCCAAGTGGGCAGGGTGAAGATAGCCAACGTCCTGACTTTC	CASSQVGRVKIANVLTF
NA	NA	TRBJ2-1	TRBV20-1	TGCAGTTGCGGGTACAATGAGCAGTTCTTC	CSCGYNEQFF
NA	TRBD2	TRBJ2-7	TRBV4-1	TGCGCCAGCAGCCAACCCGGGACTAGCGGGGTCTACGAGCAGTACTTC	CASSQPGTSGVYEQYF
NA	NA	TRBJ1-1	TRBV20-1	TGCAGTGCTTTTCCCTTGGACCCAGAAGCTTTCTTT	CSAFPLDPEAFF
NA	NA	TRBJ2-7	TRBV7-2	TGTGCCAGCAGCCACAGCCGCGGACTGGCGAACCCGTACTACGAGCAGTACTTC	CASSHSRGLANPYYEQYF
NA	TRBD1	TRBJ2-5	TRBV19	TGTGCCAGTAGTGGCCGCGGACAGGAAGAAGAGACCCAGTACTTC	CASSGRGQEEETQYF